This T cell receptor beta chain was found in a study of response to subunit inactivated influenza vaccine. TCRdb analysed the RT-PCR reads with MiXCR anew, one entry per CDR3 protein. The sample lists hundreds of thousands of distinct CDR3 sequences; 20% to 25% were seen once. General observations from the study: Every seasonal influenza vaccination brings in few new T cells, the authors suggested.

CDR1 is SGHVS and CDR2 is FQNEAQ in the germline V gene. Trimming stripped 5 bases from V and 0 bases from J, with 17 bases between. The CDR3 is made up of 17 amino acids. This clonotype was recorded at least ten times. Antigen: not known. The starting material was PBMCs from blood, obtained about 20 months after vaccination. This clonotype was obtained from a man between 50 and 75 years old who received an inactivated influenza vaccine. The V gene is TRBV7-8, the J gene TRBJ1-5; no clear D. CDR3 sequence: CASSLPRRLNSNQPQHF. The CDR3 DNA follows: TGTGCCAGCAGCCTACCACGACGGCTAAATAGCAATCAGCCCCAGCATTTT.